Here is one T cell receptor beta chain with its context. Its specificity is unknown. The data stem from a study of regulatory T cells in long-lasting Graves disease. Study observations and caveats: The small sample size may have reduced accuracy. Those with persistent disease had in common more public clonotypes (2,741) than new patients (roughly 1,000). For persistent Graves' patients, TCR diversity was lower than for newly diagnosed ones.

J lost 5 bases, V lost 8 bases, and 3 bases had no gene match. There are 13 residues in the CDR3. Germline assignment: CDR1 MNHNS and CDR2 SASEGT. Sequencing libraries for TCR beta were prepared with iRepertoire HTBI primers and Arm-PCR of CDR3 regions. TCRdb analysed the multiplex PCR reads with MiXCR anew, one entry per CDR3 protein. The sample holds roughly 700,000 distinct CDR3 sequences, 30% seen once. As to time point: persistent/refractory GD, antithyroid drugs over 5 years with positive TRAb. PBMC-extracted RNA yielded the TCR library. The EDTA tubes were filled with around 9.1 milliliters of drawn peripheral blood.

The clonotype was recovered from a female donor with Graves disease. J is TRBJ1-6 and V is TRBV6-1, with 7 bases that match TRBD1. This specimen consisted of peripheral blood mononuclear cells (PBMCs), obtained when the disease was refractory, from a patient treated with antithyroid drugs. In nucleotides, the CDR3 is TGTGCCAGCTGGGACAGTCATAATTCACCCCTCCACTTT. Residues: CASWDSHNSPLHF.